This passage covers 4 T cell receptor beta chains from one sample sequenced in a study of control samples from healthy donors and cancer patients. The table came from immunoSEQ multiplex PCR; TCRdb's copy has only in-frame clones and leaves some out. This table has approximately 80,000 clones, 91% appearing once. Source material: blood. All receptors come from a young man in good health.

The chain employs TRBV4-2 and TRBJ2-7, with 10 nucleotides matching TRBD2. V gave up 4 bases and J gave up 7 bases; unmatched junction bases: 13. Germline V gene data show CDR1 as LGHNA and CDR2 as YNFKEQ. The CDR3 runs 16 residues. CDR3 nucleotides: TGTGCCAGCAGCCCCCTCGGGAGCGGGGGGGCGGGTGAGCAGTACTTC. This encodes CASSPLGSGGAGEQYF.

The chain links TRBV29-1 to TRBJ1-1; D unclear. V lost 6 bases, J lost 1 base, and 12 bases lay in between. Per germline, CDR1 SQVTM and CDR2 ANQGSEA. The CDR3 is 13 amino acids. This CDR3 reads CSVTVMANTEAFF. CDR3 coding DNA: TGCAGCGTAACCGTAATGGCGAACACTGAAGCTTTCTTT.

This rearrangement joins TRBV10-2 to TRBJ2-1; tentatively, D is TRBD1 (6 bases). There are 12 residues in the CDR3. The germline gives CDR1 WSHSY, CDR2 SAAADI. The V gene lost 10 bases and the J gene lost 6 bases, with 13 bases spanning the gap. The CDR3 sequence is CATSKGGNEQFF. The CDR3 region has the DNA TGCGCCACCTCAAAAGGGGGCAATGAGCAGTTCTTC.

The chain joins TRBV7-2 to TRBJ1-6; D uncertain. CDR3 size: 17 residues. Trimming took 5 bases from V and 0 from J, leaving 14 bases between them. CDR1 SGHTA and CDR2 FQGNSA come from the germline V gene. The CDR3, as DNA: TGTGCCAGCAGCCGGGAGGCCACGAGCTCCTATAATTCACCCCTCCACTTT. The encoded protein is CASSREATSSYNSPLHF. The full variable domain, rest sourced from reference TRBV7-2 and TRBJ1-6, is GAGVSQSPSNKVTEKGKDVELRCDPISGHTALYWYRQSLGQGLEFLIYFQGNSAPDKSGLPSDRFSAERTGGSVSTLTIQRTQQEDSAVYLCASSREATSSYNSPLHFGNGTRLTVT.